These T cell receptor beta chains were read from a single sample in a study of T cell responses to AZD1222 COVID-19 vaccine. Assay: immunoSEQ multiplex PCR; the TCRdb copy retains only in-frame clones and omits some. The profile shows about 150,000 clones, approximately 90% of them singletons. The input for sequencing was peripheral blood, taken on day 0 of AZD1222 vaccination. These receptors all stem from an adult in good health. The CDR3 runs from the conserved cysteine through the conserved F or W. A D gene is named only where the DNA matches it firmly. Clone size, where shown, is once, few, many, or a class for clones that have expanded.

j_call: TRBJ1-2
d_call: -
v_call: TRBV11-2
cdr3_length: 13
clone_size: -
cdr3_nt: TGTGCCAGCAGCTTAGAACGGCTGCATGGCTACACCTTC
cdr3_aa: CASSLERLHGYTF

j_call: TRBJ2-7
d_call: -
v_call: TRBV28
cdr3_length: 14
clone_size: -
cdr3_nt: TGTGCCAGCGGTACCCTAGGGACGGACGACGAGCAGTACTTC
cdr3_aa: CASGTLGTDDEQYF

j_call: TRBJ1-2
d_call: -
v_call: TRBV20-1
cdr3_length: 14
clone_size: -
cdr3_nt: TGCAGTGCTAGTTCGGCAGGGGTTGGGTATGGCTACACCTTC
cdr3_aa: CSASSAGVGYGYTF

j_call: TRBJ1-5
d_call: -
v_call: TRBV18
cdr3_length: 12
clone_size: -
cdr3_nt: TGTGCCAGCTCACCGAGTCATGGGCCCCAGCATTTT
cdr3_aa: CASSPSHGPQHF

j_call: TRBJ1-1
d_call: -
v_call: TRBV5-5
cdr3_length: 14
clone_size: -
cdr3_nt: TGTGCCAGCAGCTTGGCAGGGACGTACACTGAAGCTTTCTTT
cdr3_aa: CASSLAGTYTEAFF

j_call: TRBJ1-5
d_call: -
v_call: TRBV12-3/TRBV12-4
cdr3_length: 13
clone_size: -
cdr3_nt: TGTGCCAGCAGATATGGGGGGGGTCAGCCCCAGCATTTT
cdr3_aa: CASRYGGGQPQHF

j_call: TRBJ2-2
d_call: TRBD2
v_call: TRBV9
cdr3_length: 16
clone_size: -
cdr3_nt: TGTGCCAGCAGCGACGGGACTAGTAGAAACACCGGGGAGCTGTTTTTT
cdr3_aa: CASSDGTSRNTGELFF

j_call: TRBJ2-3
d_call: TRBD2
v_call: TRBV5-1
cdr3_length: 16
clone_size: -
cdr3_nt: TGCGCCAGCAGCCTGGCGCTAGCGGGGTACACAGATACGCAGTATTTT
cdr3_aa: CASSLALAGYTDTQYF

j_call: TRBJ2-5
d_call: TRBD2
v_call: TRBV15
cdr3_length: 15
clone_size: once
cdr3_nt: TGTGCCACCAGTCGGGGACTAGCGAGCCAAGAGACCCAGTACTTC
cdr3_aa: CATSRGLASQETQYF

j_call: TRBJ2-7
d_call: -
v_call: TRBV7-9
cdr3_length: 14
clone_size: -
cdr3_nt: TGTGCCAGCATCAACGGGCATCAAGCCTACGAGCAGTACTTC
cdr3_aa: CASINGHQAYEQYF

j_call: TRBJ1-2
d_call: -
v_call: TRBV4-1
cdr3_length: 17
clone_size: -
cdr3_nt: TGCGCCAGCAGCCAAGTCTCAGGGAAAATGGTAAACTATGGCTACACCTTC
cdr3_aa: CASSQVSGKMVNYGYTF

j_call: TRBJ2-7
d_call: -
v_call: TRBV21-1
cdr3_length: 11
clone_size: -
cdr3_nt: TGTGCCAGCAGTCCCATTTACGAGCAGTACTTC
cdr3_aa: CASSPIYEQYF

j_call: TRBJ2-1
d_call: TRBD2
v_call: TRBV30
cdr3_length: 14
clone_size: -
cdr3_nt: TGTGCCTGGACTAGCGGCCCGACCTACAATGAGCAGTTCTTC
cdr3_aa: CAWTSGPTYNEQFF

j_call: TRBJ2-7
d_call: -
v_call: TRBV7-9
cdr3_length: 14
clone_size: -
cdr3_nt: TGTGCCAGCAGCTTATACCCCCTCTCCTACGAGCAGTACTTC
cdr3_aa: CASSLYPLSYEQYF

j_call: TRBJ1-5
d_call: -
v_call: TRBV24-1
cdr3_length: 14
clone_size: -
cdr3_nt: TGTGCCACCAGTGATTTCATGGGGAATCAGCCCCAGCATTTT
cdr3_aa: CATSDFMGNQPQHF

j_call: TRBJ1-2
d_call: TRBD1
v_call: TRBV5-6
cdr3_length: 15
clone_size: -
cdr3_nt: TGTGCCAGCACCCAGGGGGGGACAACTAACTATGGCTACACCTTC
cdr3_aa: CASTQGGTTNYGYTF

j_call: TRBJ1-6
d_call: TRBD1
v_call: TRBV3-1/TRBV3-2
cdr3_length: 16
clone_size: -
cdr3_nt: TGTGCCAGCAGCCCTACCGACAGGGCCTTTAGTTCACCCCTCCACTTT
cdr3_aa: CASSPTDRAFSSPLHF

j_call: TRBJ2-7
d_call: -
v_call: TRBV21-1
cdr3_length: 18
clone_size: once
cdr3_nt: TGTGCCAGCAGCAAAGCCCCTAATGCTAGCGGGATCTCCTACGAGCAGTACTTC
cdr3_aa: CASSKAPNASGISYEQYF

j_call: TRBJ1-2
d_call: TRBD1
v_call: TRBV27
cdr3_length: 14
clone_size: -
cdr3_nt: TGTGCCAGCAGTTTGTGGCAGGGGGCCGAAGGCTACACCTTC
cdr3_aa: CASSLWQGAEGYTF

j_call: TRBJ2-7
d_call: TRBD1
v_call: TRBV6-5
cdr3_length: 15
clone_size: -
cdr3_nt: TGTGCCAGCACCCCCGGTTACAGGGGGACCAGCGAGCAGTACTTC
cdr3_aa: CASTPGYRGTSEQYF

j_call: TRBJ1-2
d_call: -
v_call: TRBV6-2/TRBV6-3
cdr3_length: 14
clone_size: -
cdr3_nt: TGTGCCAGCAGTTATGGCAGGGGTAACTATGGCTACACCTTC
cdr3_aa: CASSYGRGNYGYTF

j_call: TRBJ2-5
d_call: TRBD2
v_call: TRBV4-2
cdr3_length: 14
clone_size: few
cdr3_nt: TGTGCCAGCAGCCCGACTAGCGGACAAGAGACCCAGTACTTC
cdr3_aa: CASSPTSGQETQYF

j_call: TRBJ2-1
d_call: TRBD2
v_call: TRBV9
cdr3_length: 16
clone_size: -
cdr3_nt: TGTGCCAGCAGCGGTAGCGGGAGGGAGGCCTACAATGAGCAGTTCTTC
cdr3_aa: CASSGSGREAYNEQFF

j_call: TRBJ2-1
d_call: TRBD2
v_call: TRBV7-9
cdr3_length: 16
clone_size: -
cdr3_nt: TGTGCCAGCAGCTCAGGACTAGCGGTCTCCTACAATGAGCAGTTCTTC
cdr3_aa: CASSSGLAVSYNEQFF

j_call: TRBJ2-3
d_call: -
v_call: TRBV19
cdr3_length: 15
clone_size: -
cdr3_nt: TGTGCCAGTAGGGCCAGCCGGGGAGCTGGAGATACGCAGTATTTT
cdr3_aa: CASRASRGAGDTQYF

j_call: TRBJ1-6
d_call: TRBD1
v_call: TRBV5-4
cdr3_length: 14
clone_size: -
cdr3_nt: TGTGCCAGCAGCTTGACAGGGGGGGATTCACCCCTCCACTTT
cdr3_aa: CASSLTGGDSPLHF

j_call: TRBJ1-2
d_call: -
v_call: TRBV4-2
cdr3_length: 15
clone_size: -
cdr3_nt: TGTGCCAGCAGCCAAGGGGGCGGGAACTTCTATGGCTACACCTTC
cdr3_aa: CASSQGGGNFYGYTF

j_call: TRBJ2-7
d_call: TRBD1
v_call: TRBV28
cdr3_length: 15
clone_size: -
cdr3_nt: TGTGCCAGCACCTTAGGGGGCGCCAGCTCCTACGAGCAGTACTTC
cdr3_aa: CASTLGGASSYEQYF

j_call: TRBJ2-7
d_call: -
v_call: TRBV5-1
cdr3_length: 11
clone_size: -
cdr3_nt: TGCGCCAGCAGCGGGGACTACGAGCAGTACTTC
cdr3_aa: CASSGDYEQYF

j_call: TRBJ2-5
d_call: TRBD2
v_call: TRBV14
cdr3_length: 18
clone_size: -
cdr3_nt: TGTGCCAGCAGCCAAGAAGTTTCATTGCGGGAACAAGCGGGACTCCTATACTTC
cdr3_aa: CASSQEVSLREQAGLLYF

j_call: TRBJ1-2
d_call: -
v_call: TRBV28
cdr3_length: 14
clone_size: -
cdr3_nt: TGTGCCAGCAGTTCCAGGGCCCCCCCTTACGGCTACACCTTC
cdr3_aa: CASSSRAPPYGYTF

j_call: TRBJ2-2
d_call: -
v_call: TRBV7-9
cdr3_length: 16
clone_size: -
cdr3_nt: TGTGCCAGCAGCTCACAGGATCTTAGGGACACCGGGGAGCTGTTTTTT
cdr3_aa: CASSSQDLRDTGELFF

j_call: TRBJ1-6
d_call: -
v_call: TRBV6-1
cdr3_length: 15
clone_size: -
cdr3_nt: TGTGCCAGCAGTGATTCCCTGACAGGCAATTCACCCCTCCACTTT
cdr3_aa: CASSDSLTGNSPLHF

j_call: TRBJ1-2
d_call: -
v_call: TRBV6-4
cdr3_length: 15
clone_size: -
cdr3_nt: TGTGCCAGCAGTGACCAGCGACAGCGGCGGGATGGCTACACCTTC
cdr3_aa: CASSDQRQRRDGYTF

j_call: TRBJ1-6
d_call: -
v_call: TRBV2
cdr3_length: 15
clone_size: -
cdr3_nt: TGTGCCAGCAGCCAACAGGGTGTCCATAATTCACCCCTCCACTTT
cdr3_aa: CASSQQGVHNSPLHF

j_call: TRBJ2-3
d_call: -
v_call: TRBV28
cdr3_length: 15
clone_size: -
cdr3_nt: TGTGCCAGCAGTCGCCTTGGCGGGAGCACAGATACGCAGTATTTT
cdr3_aa: CASSRLGGSTDTQYF

j_call: TRBJ1-5
d_call: TRBD1
v_call: TRBV6-2/TRBV6-3
cdr3_length: 17
clone_size: -
cdr3_nt: TGTGCCAGCAGTTACAGCCGGGACAGGGGAAGCAATCAGCCCCAGCATTTT
cdr3_aa: CASSYSRDRGSNQPQHF

j_call: TRBJ1-1
d_call: -
v_call: TRBV27
cdr3_length: 16
clone_size: -
cdr3_nt: TGTGCCAGCAGTAGAACCGTCGGGACGGAGAACACTGAAGCTTTCTTT
cdr3_aa: CASSRTVGTENTEAFF

j_call: TRBJ2-4
d_call: TRBD1
v_call: TRBV6-5
cdr3_length: 15
clone_size: -
cdr3_nt: TGTGCCAGCAGCCTAAACAGGGGGACCAAAAACATTCAGTACTTC
cdr3_aa: CASSLNRGTKNIQYF

j_call: TRBJ2-1
d_call: -
v_call: TRBV28
cdr3_length: 15
clone_size: -
cdr3_nt: TGTGCCAGCAGTTTAGGCACGTCCTCCTACAATGAGCAGTTCTTC
cdr3_aa: CASSLGTSSYNEQFF

j_call: TRBJ2-7
d_call: TRBD2
v_call: TRBV6-5
cdr3_length: 13
clone_size: once
cdr3_nt: TGTGCCAGCAGAGGGGCGGGGGTCTACGAGCAGTACTTC
cdr3_aa: CASRGAGVYEQYF

j_call: TRBJ2-7
d_call: TRBD1
v_call: TRBV4-1
cdr3_length: 18
clone_size: -
cdr3_nt: TGCGCCAGCAGCCAAGCTACTCGGACAGGGACAACGCCCTACGAGCAGTACTTC
cdr3_aa: CASSQATRTGTTPYEQYF

j_call: TRBJ1-3
d_call: -
v_call: TRBV28
cdr3_length: 15
clone_size: -
cdr3_nt: TGTGCCAGCAGTTCCACCCAGTTAACTGGAAACACCATATATTTT
cdr3_aa: CASSSTQLTGNTIYF

j_call: TRBJ1-2
d_call: -
v_call: TRBV12-5
cdr3_length: 11
clone_size: -
cdr3_nt: TGTGCTAGTGCCCGGGTCGGATACTACACCTTC
cdr3_aa: CASARVGYYTF

j_call: TRBJ2-5
d_call: -
v_call: TRBV3-1/TRBV3-2
cdr3_length: 16
clone_size: -
cdr3_nt: TGTGCCAGCAGCACGTTGGGCCCGCTTGGGGGAGAGACCCAGTACTTC
cdr3_aa: CASSTLGPLGGETQYF

j_call: TRBJ2-7
d_call: -
v_call: TRBV28
cdr3_length: 13
clone_size: -
cdr3_nt: TGTGCCAGCACCCAGGGGACCTCCTACGAGCAGTACTTC
cdr3_aa: CASTQGTSYEQYF

j_call: TRBJ2-1
d_call: -
v_call: TRBV6-2/TRBV6-3
cdr3_length: 13
clone_size: -
cdr3_nt: TGTGCCAGCACCCCTCCGTCGGGGAGTGAGCAGTTCTTC
cdr3_aa: CASTPPSGSEQFF